What follows are 10 T cell receptor beta chains derived from one specimen sequenced in a study of T cells in Graves' hyperthyroidism and ophthalmopathy. TCR beta CDR3 regions were amplified from RNA transcripts. During a first-round RT-PCR of the TCR CDR3, the HTBI primer set was used. In TCRdb, the multiplex PCR reads were re-called with MiXCR into one record per CDR3 protein. The data contain about 710,000 distinct CDR3 sequences, over 15% of them singletons. Sequenced material: blood. Receptor source: a man aged 18-30 years with Graves' hyperthyroidism.

V and J are TRBV10-2 and TRBJ1-1; TRBD1 matches 9 bases. Germline V lookup: CDR1 WSHSY, CDR2 SAAADI. With V trimmed by 6 bases and J by 7 bases, 6 bases remained unmatched. The length of the CDR3 is 13 residues. The DNA for the CDR3 is TGCGCCAGCAGGGGGACAGGGAGTTATGAAGCTTTCTTT. Its translation: CASRGTGSYEAFF.

For this clonotype: The CDR3 ends on some other residue instead of the conserved phenylalanine or tryptophan, so this is likely a read error. The chain's CDR3 is CASSQSEGDGYTL. CDR3 coding DNA: TGTGCCAGCAGCCAATCGGAAGGGGATGGCTACACCCTC. This chain joins TRBV3-1 and TRBJ1-2; a weak D match, TRBD1 (5 bases). Trimming shortened V by 2 bases and J by 6 bases, and 10 bases separated the two germline ends. Germline CDR1 reads LGHDT; CDR2 reads YNNKEL (reference sequence). This CDR3 has 13 amino acids.

This clonotype has more than one count but fewer than ten. The rearrangement links TRBV12-3 or TRBV12-4 to TRBJ2-2; 15 bases match TRBD2. The CDR3 has 17 residues. With 7 bases clipped from V and 7 bases from J, the junction kept 10 bases outside the gene matches. CDR3 in amino acids: CASTWTSGRVMNGELFF. The DNA for the CDR3 is TGTGCCAGCACCTGGACTAGCGGGAGGGTGATGAACGGGGAGCTGTTTTTT.

The chain recombines TRBV7-9 with TRBJ2-7; 7 bases fit TRBD2. V lost 4 bases to trimming and J lost 4 bases; unmatched junction nucleotides: 7. Germline CDR1 and CDR2: SEHNR and FQNEAQ (reference sequence). CDR3 length: 14 residues. The CDR3 loop is CASSYATSRYEQYF. CDR3 sequence (DNA): TGTGCCAGCAGCTACGCGACTAGCAGGTACGAGCAGTACTTC.

The V gene is TRBV6-2 or TRBV6-3, the J gene TRBJ1-5; D is possibly TRBD1 (5 bases). Looked up from germline, CDR1 is MNHEY and CDR2 is SVGEGT. The CDR3 is 15 residues long. V lost 5 bases to trimming and J lost 4 bases, with 15 bases between them. CDR3 sequence reads: CASSVRQGSNQPQHF. CDR3 nucleotides: TGTGCCAGCAGTGTTCGGCAGGGCAGTAATCAGCCCCAGCATTTT.

This clonotype was seen a handful of times. V is TRBV10-3 and J is TRBJ1-3; D is ambiguous. CDR3 size: 12 residues. V lost 0 bases and J lost 3, with 0 bases in between. CDR1 ENHRY and CDR2 SYGVKD come from the germline V gene. Here the CDR3 reads CAISESGNTIYF. The CDR3 nucleotides are TGTGCCATCAGTGAGTCTGGAAACACCATATATTTT.

This clonotype was counted many times. The chain uses TRBV3-1 and TRBJ2-5; 11 positions agree with TRBD2. After removal of 4 bases from V and 2 bases from J, the junction contained 9 bases not matched to a gene. CDR1 and CDR2 (germline): LGHDT, YNNKEL (reference sequence). The CDR3 loop spans 17 amino acids. The CDR3 sequence is CASSPLRGTSGQETQYF. CDR3 DNA: TGTGCCAGCAGCCCACTCCGAGGGACTAGCGGTCAAGAGACCCAGTACTTC.

The sample holds a few counts of this clonotype. The chain couples TRBV7-2 to TRBJ1-5, with D perhaps matching TRBD1 (5 bases). CDR1 is SGHTA and CDR2 is FQGNSA in the germline V gene. This CDR3 contains 13 residues. V lost 4 bases and J lost 5, with 9 bases in between. CDR3 sequence: CASSSEGHQPQHF. The DNA for the CDR3 is TGTGCCAGCAGCTCGGAGGGGCATCAGCCCCAGCATTTT.

The chain links TRBV19 to TRBJ2-3; weak D call: TRBD1 (6 bases). Germline CDR1 reads LNHDA; CDR2 reads SQIVND (reference sequence). This CDR3 spans 14 amino acids. Trimming shortened V by 6 bases and J by 4 bases, and 14 bases separated the two germline ends. The CDR3 sequence: CASRTTGSPDTQYF. CDR3 coding DNA: TGTGCCAGTAGAACGACAGGTTCCCCAGATACGCAGTATTTT.

This clonotype was detected ten times or more. The rearrangement uses TRBV28 and TRBJ1-1, with D uncertain. V was cut by 7 bases and J by 3 bases, with 9 bases left in between. CDR3 size: 12 residues. Germline CDR1 is MDHEN and CDR2 is SYDVKM. CDR3 sequence reads: CASKMMYTEAFF. CDR3 DNA: TGTGCCAGCAAAATGATGTACACTGAAGCTTTCTTT.